This T cell receptor (beta chain) appears in the sequencing data of a study of T-cell reconstitution after alpha-beta-depleted transplantation in children. General observations from the study: Reportedly, roughly two months post-transplant, alpha-beta T cells arose from several hundred expanded graft clones. T-cell counts and diversity at one year post-transplant came mainly from newly produced T cells.

This clonotype showed up just a few times. No antigen is known for it. The TCRbeta library was prepared with unique molecular identifiers. TCRdb processed the PCR reads anew with MiXCR; each CDR3 protein has one entry. Of approximately 650,000 distinct CDR3 sequences listed, roughly 13% are singletons. This CDR3 is built from 16 residues. From germline, CDR1 is SGHRS and CDR2 YFSETQ. Trimming removed 4 bases from V and 4 bases from J, with 18 bases in between. The receptor was derived from a girl aged 2-10 years with congenital amegakaryocytic thrombocytopenia, due to receive a stem cell transplant. The J gene is TRBJ2-1, the V gene TRBV5-1; D gene unclear. Sequencing was performed on PBMCs, taken before TCRalphabeta/CD19-depleted stem cell transplant. The CDR3 loop reads CASSLSGGAKYNEQFF. CDR3 sequence (DNA): TGCGCCAGCAGCCTCTCAGGCGGAGCCAAGTACAATGAGCAGTTCTTC.